This T cell receptor beta chain was identified during a study of molecular identifiers for immune sequencing clone quantification. Input for naive CD8 libraries was about 19,000 to 1,100,000 sorted cells; the RNA fraction used was 10%, 30% or 50%. There are many counts of this clonotype. Its specificity is not known. Preparation of the bulk TCR libraries relied on previously described methods and listed TCR primers. One entry per CDR3 protein, called by TCRdb with MiXCR from the PCR reads. The table lists a few hundred thousand distinct CDR3 sequences, about a quarter of them singletons. Study outcomes and limitations: In a background of under 1.3 million naive cells, spiked Jurkat TCR RNA from one cell was reportedly detectable. In CMV-specific effectors, clones above 20 copies held over 98% of molecules; naive, under 1%.

CDR1 and CDR2 (germline): MNHNS, SASEGT. J lost 5 bases, V lost 4 bases, and 10 bases had no gene match. The CDR3 spans 15 residues. The sequenced material came from naive CD8+ T cells from blood, with Jurkat cell RNA spiked in. Subset noted: FACS-sorted CD8+CD4-CCR7+CD45RA+ naive T cells. The TCR sequence derives from a human donor in good health. Some libraries in this study had Jurkat cell RNA spiked in. The chain couples TRBV6-1 to TRBJ2-5; 7 positions match TRBD1. The DNA of the CDR3 is TGTGCCAGCAGTGTAGGGACAGTGCTGGTTGAGACCCAGTACTTC. This gives the protein CASSVGTVLVETQYF.